Each of the 14 T cell receptor beta chains below was sequenced from the same sample in a study of cytomegalovirus exposure and HLA in healthy donors. Use of 60 Vbeta and 13 Jbeta primers characterized the PCR. Assay: immunoSEQ multiplex PCR; the TCRdb copy retains only in-frame clones and omits some. The sample comprises fewer than 85,000 clones, around 70% of which are singletons, and 11% rests with the top ten. The sequenced sample was PBMCs. These receptors were taken from a woman aged 40 to 50 in good health and CMV-seropositive.

The count of this clone is one. The chain uses TRBV30 and TRBJ1-6, with 7 bases matching TRBD1. The CDR3 has 13 residues. V trimming: 2 bases; J trimming: 8 bases; junction bases outside the gene matches: 3. Germline V gene data show CDR1 as GTSNPN and CDR2 as SVGIG (reference sequence). The CDR3 nucleotides are TGTGCCTGGAGTCGGGACAGATATTCACCCCTCCACTTT. Encoded protein: CAWSRDRYSPLHF.

The V and J genes are TRBV28 and TRBJ1-1, with 7 bases matching TRBD1. CDR1 and CDR2 from the germline V gene are MDHEN and SYDVKM. V was pared by 4 bases and J by 4 bases, with 6 bases of the junction left unmatched. The CDR3 consists of 14 residues. The chain's CDR3 is CASSSSQGGTEAFF. CDR3 sequence (DNA): TGTGCCAGCAGTTCTAGTCAGGGGGGCACTGAAGCTTTCTTT.

The chain links TRBV5-1 to TRBJ2-5; maybe TRBD2 (6 bases). CDR1 and CDR2 (germline): SGHRS, YFSETQ. CDR3 length: 16 amino acids. V was cut by 4 bases and J by 1 base, with 17 bases left in between. CDR3 coding DNA: TGCGCCAGCAGCCGTCCGGGAGATCATGCCCAAGAGACCCAGTACTTC. Protein: CASSRPGDHAQETQYF.

The chain employs TRBV28 and TRBJ1-2; weak D call: TRBD1 (5 bases). The V end lost 6 bases, the J end lost 4 bases, and 15 bases lay between the germline ends. This CDR3 has 14 residues. Germline V lookup: CDR1 MDHEN, CDR2 SYDVKM. The CDR3 here is CASRPAQGVYGYTF. The DNA of the CDR3 is TGTGCCAGCAGACCAGCGCAGGGCGTCTATGGCTACACCTTC.

CDR3 residues: CASSTPGRPQHF. The CDR3 bases are TGTGCCAGTAGTACCCCCGGGAGGCCCCAGCATTTT. This rearrangement joins TRBV19 to TRBJ1-5; D is unresolved. CDR3 length: 12 residues. V shed 4 bases and J shed 9 bases, with 10 bases lying between them. The germline CDR1 and CDR2 sequences are LNHDA and SQIVND (reference sequence). Supplemented by reference TRBV19 and TRBJ1-5, the full variable domain reads DGGITQSPKYLFRKEGQNVTLSCEQNLNHDAMYWYRQDPGQGLRLIYYSQIVNDFQKGDIAEGYSVSREKKESFPLTVTSAQKNPTAFYLCASSTPGRPQHFGDGTRLSIL.

The chain carries TRBV11-2 and TRBJ2-1; tentatively, D is TRBD2 (5 bases). The germline V gene has CDR1 SGHAT and CDR2 FQNNGV. V lost 6 bases to trimming and J lost 5 bases, with 17 bases between them. CDR3 length: 15 amino acids. This CDR3 is CASRTLRGSNNEQFF. The DNA for the CDR3 is TGTGCCAGCAGAACCCTCCGGGGTAGCAACAATGAGCAGTTCTTC.

CDR3 DNA: TGCGCCAGCAGCCATGTAAACAGGGATCTTCGAAACACTGAAGCTTTCTTT. Translating it yields CASSHVNRDLRNTEAFF. V is TRBV4-1 and J is TRBJ1-1; perhaps TRBD1 as D (6 bases). The germline V gene has CDR1 MGHRA and CDR2 YSYEKL. This CDR3 comprises 17 residues. The V gene lost 3 bases and the J gene lost 2 bases, with 19 bases spanning the gap.

For the CDR3, the DNA is TGCGCCAGCAGCTTGGGGGGGGGAGGCTACGAGCAGTACTTC. Residues: CASSLGGGGYEQYF. The chain carries TRBV5-1 and TRBJ2-7; 7 positions match TRBD2. The junction had 3 bases not matched to a gene; V was cut back by 0 bases and J by 3 bases. The CDR3 totals 14 residues. Germline V CDR1 and CDR2: SGHRS, YFSETQ.

The chain employs TRBV7-2 and TRBJ1-5; tentative D call: TRBD1 (5 bases). The germline V gene has CDR1 SGHTA and CDR2 FQGNSA. With 3 bases removed from V and 3 bases from J, the gap between germline ends came to 9 bases. There are 14 residues in the CDR3. The CDR3 reads CASSLGPTNQPQHF. The CDR3 bases are TGTGCCAGCAGCTTGGGGCCTACCAATCAGCCCCAGCATTTT.

The rearrangement links TRBV5-1 to TRBJ2-2; D ambiguous. This CDR3 spans 15 amino acids. Germline CDR1 reads SGHRS; CDR2 reads YFSETQ. Trimming removed 0 bases at V and 2 bases at J, with 8 bases between. CDR3: CASSLAQTNTGELFF. CDR3 nucleotide sequence: TGCGCCAGCAGCTTGGCTCAGACTAACACCGGGGAGCTGTTTTTT.

V is TRBV7-2 and J is TRBJ1-6, with TRBD1 matching over 8 bases. CDR3 length equals 18 residues. From germline, CDR1 is SGHTA and CDR2 FQGNSA. V dropped 6 bases and J dropped 9; count of bases not matched to a gene: 19. The CDR3 here is CASRPTLFSGGALSPLHF. As DNA, the CDR3 is TGTGCCAGCAGACCCACCCTCTTCTCAGGGGGCGCGCTTTCACCCCTCCACTTT.

The chain employs TRBV5-1 and TRBJ2-1; 11 nucleotides align to TRBD2. Germline CDR1 and CDR2: SGHRS and YFSETQ. V lost 0 bases and J lost 16; bases outside the gene matches: 9. CDR3 length equals 14 residues. This CDR3 reads CASSLDPLAGVLFF. CDR3 in DNA: TGCGCCAGCAGCTTGGATCCACTAGCGGGAGTCTTATTCTTC.

V and J are TRBV5-4 and TRBJ2-1; 10 positions match TRBD2. Trimming cost V 2 bases and J 1 base; bases outside gene matches: 6. Germline V gives CDR1 SGHNT, CDR2 YYREEE (reference sequence). The CDR3 is 17 amino acids. CDR3 nucleotide sequence: TGTGCCAGCAGCTTCCCAGCGGGAGGGCCATCCTACAATGAGCAGTTCTTC. It is translated as CASSFPAGGPSYNEQFF.

A few counts support this clone. J is TRBJ2-2 and V is TRBV7-6, with 13 bases identical to TRBD2. Per the germline V gene, CDR1 is SGHVS and CDR2 is FNYEAQ. This CDR3 has 18 amino acids. J lost 0 bases, V lost 5 bases, and 6 bases had no gene match. CDR3 sequence (DNA): TGTGCCAGCAGCACACGGACTAGCGGGAGTCCGAACACCGGGGAGCTGTTTTTT. The encoded protein is CASSTRTSGSPNTGELFF.